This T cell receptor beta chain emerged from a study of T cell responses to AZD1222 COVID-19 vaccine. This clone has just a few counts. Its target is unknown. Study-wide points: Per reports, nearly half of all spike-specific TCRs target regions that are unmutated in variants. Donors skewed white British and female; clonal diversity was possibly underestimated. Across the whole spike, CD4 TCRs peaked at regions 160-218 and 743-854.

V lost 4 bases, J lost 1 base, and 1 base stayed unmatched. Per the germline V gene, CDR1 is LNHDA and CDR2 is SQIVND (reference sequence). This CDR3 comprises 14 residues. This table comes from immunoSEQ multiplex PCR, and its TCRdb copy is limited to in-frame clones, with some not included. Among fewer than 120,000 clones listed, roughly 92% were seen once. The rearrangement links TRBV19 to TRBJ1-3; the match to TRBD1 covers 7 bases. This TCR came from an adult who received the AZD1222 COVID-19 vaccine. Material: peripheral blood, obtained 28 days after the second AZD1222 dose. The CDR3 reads CASSKQGSGNTIYF. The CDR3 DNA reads TGTGCCAGTAGTAAACAGGGGTCTGGAAACACCATATATTTT.